This is a list of T cell receptor beta chains from one sample in a study of neurological immune-mediated disorders. Via MiXCR, TCRdb re-called the 5' RACE reads, giving one row per CDR3 protein. The sample lists about 38,000 distinct CDR3 sequences, about 4.4% seen once, with around 9.7% in the top ten. Sample: CD4+ T cells from blood. The receptors shown here come from a man younger than 30 in good health. The CDR3 runs from the conserved cysteine through the conserved F or W. A D gene is named only where the DNA matches it firmly. Size values are once, few and many counts, or a class for expanded clones, and some rows have none.

>.|many|TRBV6-2/TRBV6-3|TRBJ1-1
TGTGCCAGCAGCAGCAGGGACGAAGCTTTCTTT
CASSSRDEAFF
>.|many|TRBV5-1|TRBJ2-7
TGCGCCAGCAGACAAGGAGTTTCAGCCTACGAGCAGTACTTC
CASRQGVSAYEQYF
>TRBD1|many|TRBV12-3/TRBV12-4|TRBJ1-6
TGTGCCAGCAGTAACCCTTACCATATTGGGACAGGCCACTCACCCCTCCACTTT
CASSNPYHIGTGHSPLHF
>.|many|TRBV14|TRBJ2-3
TGTGCCAGCAGCACAATCTACGGTCGGAACACAGATACGCAGTATTTT
CASSTIYGRNTDTQYF
>.|many|TRBV7-2|TRBJ1-2
TGTGCCAGCAGCTTAGGGTTATATGGCTACACCTTC
CASSLGLYGYTF
>.|many|TRBV5-6|TRBJ1-5
TGTGCCAGCAGCTCTATACCGGGACAGCCCCAGCATTTT
CASSSIPGQPQHF
>.|many|TRBV20-1|TRBJ1-2
TGCAGTGCTAGTCTGGGGGGCGGGGGCTATGGCTACACCTTC
CSASLGGGGYGYTF
>.|many|TRBV7-2|TRBJ2-7
TGTGCCAGCAGCTTAGTGCAGGGGACCTACGAGCAGTACTTC
CASSLVQGTYEQYF
>TRBD1|many|TRBV5-1|TRBJ2-3
TGCGCCAGCAGTTCCGGGACAGGGAGTTTAGATACGCAGTATTTT
CASSSGTGSLDTQYF
>TRBD1|many|TRBV20-1|TRBJ1-2
TGCAGTGCTAGCGCCCAGGGGGTTTACTATGGCTACACCTTC
CSASAQGVYYGYTF
>.|many|TRBV20-1|TRBJ1-2
TGCAGTGCTTCAGAGTTCTATGGCTACACCTTC
CSASEFYGYTF
>.|many|TRBV6-5|TRBJ2-7
TGTGCCAGCAGGAGAGGACATCTCGAGCAGTACTTC
CASRRGHLEQYF
>.|many|TRBV10-3|TRBJ2-2
TGTGCCATCAGTGATCTCCCTCGTGAGACCGGGGAGCTGTTTTTT
CAISDLPRETGELFF
>.|many|TRBV5-6|TRBJ1-1
TGTGCCAGCAGCTTGATGGGGGGCATGGGTGGTGAAGCTTTCTTT
CASSLMGGMGGEAFF
>.|many|TRBV20-1|TRBJ2-7
TGCAGTGCCCCCTCAGCAGTACTCAGCGAGCAGTACTTC
CSAPSAVLSEQYF
>.|many|TRBV12-3/TRBV12-4|TRBJ1-1
TGTGCCAGCAGTTTCTACATGAACACTGAAGCTTTCTTT
CASSFYMNTEAFF
>.|many|TRBV3-1|TRBJ1-4
TGTGCCAGCAGCCAAACCTGGACGGCTAATGAAAAACTGTTTTTT
CASSQTWTANEKLFF
>TRBD1|many|TRBV9|TRBJ1-2
TGTGCCAGCAGCGCCGGACAGGGGGGTGGCTACACCTTC
CASSAGQGGGYTF
>.|many|TRBV5-1|TRBJ1-1
TGCGCCAGCAGCTTGTTGGGGGGCTCGGTTTCCACTGAAGCTTTCTTT
CASSLLGGSVSTEAFF
>TRBD2|medium-sized|TRBV29-1|TRBJ2-1
TGCAGCGTTGAGGGACTAGCGGGGGGCGATGAGCAGTTCTTC
CSVEGLAGGDEQFF
>.|many|TRBV7-3|TRBJ2-5
TGTGCCAGCAGCTCCCCGGATAAGGAGACCCAGTACTTC
CASSSPDKETQYF
>.|many|TRBV12-3/TRBV12-4|TRBJ2-7
TGTGCCAGCAGTTCATACATGGCCGAGCAGTACTTC
CASSSYMAEQYF
>.|many|TRBV9|TRBJ2-1
TGTGCCAGCAGCCCGACCGGGACTTCCAATGAGCAGTTCTTC
CASSPTGTSNEQFF
>TRBD2|many|TRBV20-1|TRBJ2-3
TGCAGTGCTCAGGACCCGGGACTAGCGGGGAGGTGGGATACGCAGTATTTT
CSAQDPGLAGRWDTQYF
>.|many|TRBV9|TRBJ2-2
TGTGCCAGCAGCGTCGGGACTCTGAACACCGGGGAGCTGTTTTTT
CASSVGTLNTGELFF
>.|many|TRBV5-5|TRBJ1-5
TGTGCCAGCAGCTTATCAACTATCAATCAGCCCCAGCATTTT
CASSLSTINQPQHF
>.|many|TRBV12-3/TRBV12-4|TRBJ2-2
TGTGCCAGCAGTTTATTAGGGGCTACCGGGGAGCTGTTTTTT
CASSLLGATGELFF
>.|many|TRBV6-1|TRBJ1-6
TGTGCCAGCAGTGAACGACAGGCCCGGGGAGGTTCACCCCTCCACTTT
CASSERQARGGSPLHF
>.|.|TRBV6-1|TRBJ1-1
TGTGCCAGCAGGGACAACACTGAAGCTTTCTTT
CASRDNTEAFF
>.|many|TRBV3-1|TRBJ2-3
TGTGCCAGCAGCCAACCGGCAGATACGCAGTATTTT
CASSQPADTQYF
>.|many|TRBV7-2|TRBJ1-1
TGTGCCAGCAGCCCACTGGGAGCATCCAACACTGAAGCTTTCTTT
CASSPLGASNTEAFF
>.|many|TRBV7-2|TRBJ1-4
TGTGCCAGCAGCCGGAGGTTCGGTCCAGAAAAACTGTTTTTT
CASSRRFGPEKLFF
>.|many|TRBV20-1|TRBJ1-1
TGCAGTGCCCCCACGGACGACACTGAAGCTTTCTTT
CSAPTDDTEAFF
>TRBD1|many|TRBV20-1|TRBJ2-2
TGCAGTGCAAAAACCGGGACAGGGGCCGGGGAGCTGTTTTTT
CSAKTGTGAGELFF
>.|many|TRBV6-1|TRBJ1-4
TGTGCCACCAAACCGGGGTCGACGGGTGAAAAACTGTTTTTT
CATKPGSTGEKLFF
>.|many|TRBV6-5|TRBJ2-7
TGTGCCAGCAGCCCGACCTCTCAGGGACCCTACGAGCAGTACTTC
CASSPTSQGPYEQYF
>.|.|TRBV11-2|TRBJ2-7
TGTGCCAGCAGCCGAGGGTTGGACAGCTTCATCGTGGACGAGCAGTACTTC
CASSRGLDSFIVDEQYF